This record covers a single TCR beta chain. The antigen is not known. Germline V lookup: CDR1 MNHEY, CDR2 SVGAGI. The CDR3 has 17 residues. Trimming took 4 bases from V and 1 from J; bases not matched to a gene: 12. This record belongs to a study of CD8 T cells in Susac syndrome. Notes on the study in general: A relatively small number of individuals underwent TCR sequencing and HLA analysis.

Reverse transcription of roughly 0.45 to 1 ug RNA was carried out with random hexamers. Multiplex PCR with immunoSEQ amplified the TCR beta CDR3 across 54 Vbeta and 13 Jbeta. Each CDR3 protein is one row after TCRdb ran MiXCR on the immunoSEQ multiplex PCR reads. The table includes around 140,000 distinct CDR3 sequences, roughly 80% detected once. The authors sequenced TCR beta from blood CD8+ and CD4+ T cells. Multiple sclerosis controls were treatment-naive patients with stable or active relapsing-remitting disease. The receptor comes from a human donor with multiple sclerosis. This chain links TRBV6-5 with TRBJ2-5; TRBD1 matches 7 bases. Sequencing used CD8+ T cells from PBMCs. CDR3 loop: CASSFLLTGKPQETQYF. The CDR3 nucleotides are TGTGCCAGCAGTTTCCTACTGACAGGGAAGCCCCAAGAGACCCAGTACTTC.